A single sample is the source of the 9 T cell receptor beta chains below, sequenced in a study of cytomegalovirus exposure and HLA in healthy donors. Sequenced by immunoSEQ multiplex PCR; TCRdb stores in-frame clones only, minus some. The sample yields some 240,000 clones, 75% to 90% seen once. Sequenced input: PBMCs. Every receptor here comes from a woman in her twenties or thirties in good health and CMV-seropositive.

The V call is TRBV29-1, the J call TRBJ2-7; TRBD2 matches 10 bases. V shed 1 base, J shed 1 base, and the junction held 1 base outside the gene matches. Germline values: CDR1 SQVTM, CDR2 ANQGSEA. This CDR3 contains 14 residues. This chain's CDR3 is CSVEGAGGSYEQYF. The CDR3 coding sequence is TGCAGCGTTGAAGGAGCGGGAGGGTCCTACGAGCAGTACTTC.

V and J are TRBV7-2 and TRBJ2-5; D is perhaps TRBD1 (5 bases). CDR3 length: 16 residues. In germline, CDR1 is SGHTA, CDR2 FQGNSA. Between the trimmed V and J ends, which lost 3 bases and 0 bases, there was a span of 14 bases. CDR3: CASSFWPSGYQETQYF. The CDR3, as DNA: TGTGCCAGCAGCTTTTGGCCCTCAGGGTACCAAGAGACCCAGTACTTC.

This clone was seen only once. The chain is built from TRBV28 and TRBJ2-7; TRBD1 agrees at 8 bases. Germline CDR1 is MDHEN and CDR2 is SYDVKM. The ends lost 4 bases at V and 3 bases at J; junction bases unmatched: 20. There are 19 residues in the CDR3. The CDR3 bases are TGTGCCAGCAGTTCCACCCTGACAGGGGCACCCGAGATCTACTACGAGCAGTACTTC. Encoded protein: CASSSTLTGAPEIYYEQYF.

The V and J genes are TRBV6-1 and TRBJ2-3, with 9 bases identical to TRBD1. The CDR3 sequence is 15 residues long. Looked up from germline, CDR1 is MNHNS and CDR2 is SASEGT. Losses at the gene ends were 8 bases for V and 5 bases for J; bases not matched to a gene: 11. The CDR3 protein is CASCRDRDLGDTQYF. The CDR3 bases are TGTGCCAGCTGCCGGGACAGGGATTTGGGAGATACGCAGTATTTT.

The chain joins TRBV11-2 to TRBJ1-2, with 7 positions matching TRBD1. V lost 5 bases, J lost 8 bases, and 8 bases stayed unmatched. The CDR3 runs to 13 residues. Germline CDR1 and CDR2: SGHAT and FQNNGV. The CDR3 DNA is TGTGCCAGCAGCAACGACAGGGTGGGAGGCTACACCTTC. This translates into CASSNDRVGGYTF.

This CDR3 is CASRPLLTEMNTEAFF. CDR3 in DNA: TGTGCCAGCAGGCCTTTATTAACAGAAATGAACACTGAAGCTTTCTTT. The J gene is TRBJ1-1, the V gene TRBV27; D uncertain. The CDR3 is 16 residues long. The V and J ends lost 6 bases and 0 bases respectively, with 17 bases between them. Germline values: CDR1 MNHEY, CDR2 SMNVEV (reference sequence).

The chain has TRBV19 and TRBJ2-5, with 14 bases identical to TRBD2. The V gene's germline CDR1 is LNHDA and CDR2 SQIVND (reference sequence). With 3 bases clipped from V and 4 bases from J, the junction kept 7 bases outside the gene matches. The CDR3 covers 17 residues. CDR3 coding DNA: TGTGCCAGTAGTATGCGGGGGACTAGCGGGAGTCGAGAGACCCAGTACTTC. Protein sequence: CASSMRGTSGSRETQYF. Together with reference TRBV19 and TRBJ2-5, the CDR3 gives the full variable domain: DGGITQSPKYLFRKEGQNVTLSCEQNLNHDAMYWYRQDPGQGLRLIYYSQIVNDFQKGDIAEGYSVSREKKESFPLTVTSAQKNPTAFYLCASSMRGTSGSRETQYFGPGTRLLVL.

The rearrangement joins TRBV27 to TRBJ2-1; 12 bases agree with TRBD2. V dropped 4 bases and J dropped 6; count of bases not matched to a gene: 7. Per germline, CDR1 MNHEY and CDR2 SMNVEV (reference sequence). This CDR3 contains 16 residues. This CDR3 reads CASSSQLAGGLNEQFF. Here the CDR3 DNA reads TGTGCCAGCAGTTCCCAACTAGCGGGGGGCCTCAATGAGCAGTTCTTC.

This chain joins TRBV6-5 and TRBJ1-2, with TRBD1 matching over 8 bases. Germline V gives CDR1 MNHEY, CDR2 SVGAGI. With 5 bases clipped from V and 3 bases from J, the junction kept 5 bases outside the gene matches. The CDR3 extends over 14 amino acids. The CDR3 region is CASSPTGADYGYTF. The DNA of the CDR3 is TGTGCCAGCAGTCCGACAGGGGCTGACTATGGCTACACCTTC.